The T cell receptor (beta chain) described here comes from a study of tumor-infiltrating lymphocytes in oesophageal squamous cell carcinoma. TCRdb redid the calling of the PCR reads with MiXCR, one entry per CDR3 protein. The table has 15,000 to 20,000 distinct CDR3 sequences, just over 40% seen once; the top ten hold 10%. This TCR was recovered from a male donor with esophageal squamous cell carcinoma. Sequenced sample: normal esophageal tissue next to the tumor.

The CDR3 region has the DNA TGTGCCAGCAGCTTAGGGGGCCCGGGACTAGCGGGAGAGGGGCAGTACTTC. Amino acid sequence: CASSLGGPGLAGEGQYF. The chain uses TRBV7-2 and TRBJ2-4, with 14 bases matching TRBD2. Germline CDR1 reads SGHTA; CDR2 reads FQGNSA. Trimming removed 1 base from V and 13 bases from J; junction bases left unmatched: 12. The CDR3 sequence is 17 residues long. Variable domain in full (rest from reference TRBV7-2 and TRBJ2-4): GAGVSQSPSNKVTEKGKDVELRCDPISGHTALYWYRQSLGQGLEFLIYFQGNSAPDKSGLPSDRFSAERTGGSVSTLTIQRTQQEDSAVYLCASSLGGPGLAGEGQYFGAGTRLSVL.